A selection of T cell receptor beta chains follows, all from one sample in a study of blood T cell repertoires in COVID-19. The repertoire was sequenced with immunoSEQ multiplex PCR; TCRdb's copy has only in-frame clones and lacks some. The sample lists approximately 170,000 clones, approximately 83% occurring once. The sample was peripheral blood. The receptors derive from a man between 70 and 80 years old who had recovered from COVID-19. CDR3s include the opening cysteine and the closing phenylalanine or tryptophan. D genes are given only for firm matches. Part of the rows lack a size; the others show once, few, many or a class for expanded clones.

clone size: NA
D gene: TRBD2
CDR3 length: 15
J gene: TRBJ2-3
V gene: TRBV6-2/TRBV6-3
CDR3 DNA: TGTGCCAGCAGTTACGGACTAGCGGAATCAGATACGCAGTATTTT
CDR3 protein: CASSYGLAESDTQYF

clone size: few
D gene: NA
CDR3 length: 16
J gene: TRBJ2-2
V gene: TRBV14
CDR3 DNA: TGTGCCAGCAGCCAAGAGGGGGCAGGAAACACCGGGGAGCTGTTTTTT
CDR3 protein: CASSQEGAGNTGELFF

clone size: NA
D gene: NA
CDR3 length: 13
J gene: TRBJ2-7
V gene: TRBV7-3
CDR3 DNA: TGTGCCAGCAGCGCGGGGGCCTCCTACGAGCAGTACTTC
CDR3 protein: CASSAGASYEQYF

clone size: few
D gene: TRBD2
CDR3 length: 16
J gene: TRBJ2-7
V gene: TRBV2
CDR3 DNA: TGTGCCAGCAGTGGCCTAGGAGCGGGAGGGTCGAACGAGCAGTACTTC
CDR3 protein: CASSGLGAGGSNEQYF

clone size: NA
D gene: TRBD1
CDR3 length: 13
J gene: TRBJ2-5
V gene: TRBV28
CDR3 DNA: TGTGCCAGCAGGGGACAGGGAAGAGAGACCCAGTACTTC
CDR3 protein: CASRGQGRETQYF

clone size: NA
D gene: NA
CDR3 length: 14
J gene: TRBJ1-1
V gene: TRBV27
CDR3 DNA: TGTGCCAGCTCCAAGCTCCCCCCGGGGACTGAAGCTTTCTTT
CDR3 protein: CASSKLPPGTEAFF

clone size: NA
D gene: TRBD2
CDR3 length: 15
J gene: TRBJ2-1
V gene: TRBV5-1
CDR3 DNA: TGCGCCAGCAGCTTGCTAGCGGGAAGGGAAAATGAGCAGTTCTTC
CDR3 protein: CASSLLAGRENEQFF

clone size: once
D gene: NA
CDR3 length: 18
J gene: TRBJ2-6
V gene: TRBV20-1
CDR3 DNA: TGCAGTGCTAGTGTCAGGTTGGTTCTAAGCTCTGGGGCCAACGTCCTGACTTTC
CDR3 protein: CSASVRLVLSSGANVLTF

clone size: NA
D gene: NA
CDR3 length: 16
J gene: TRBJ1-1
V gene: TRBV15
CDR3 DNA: TGTGCCACCAGCAGAGATCTAGGACAACCGAACACTGAAGCTTTCTTT
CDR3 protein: CATSRDLGQPNTEAFF

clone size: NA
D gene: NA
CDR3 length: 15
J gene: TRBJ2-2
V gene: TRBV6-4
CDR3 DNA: TGTGCCAGCAGTGCGGACAGCGCTAACACCGGGGAGCTGTTTTTT
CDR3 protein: CASSADSANTGELFF

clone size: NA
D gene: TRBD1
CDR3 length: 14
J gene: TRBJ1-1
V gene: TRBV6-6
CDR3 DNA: TGTGCCAGCAGTTCCACGGACAGGGGCACTGAAGCTTTCTTT
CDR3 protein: CASSSTDRGTEAFF

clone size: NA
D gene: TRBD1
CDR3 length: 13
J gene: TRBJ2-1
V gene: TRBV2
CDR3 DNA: TGTGCCAGCAGTGATGGGACAGACAATGAGCAGTTCTTC
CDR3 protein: CASSDGTDNEQFF

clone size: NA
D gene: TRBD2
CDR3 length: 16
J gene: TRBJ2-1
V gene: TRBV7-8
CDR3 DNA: TGTGCCAGCAGCTTAGAGCCTAGCGGGAGTTACAATGAGCAGTTCTTC
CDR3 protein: CASSLEPSGSYNEQFF

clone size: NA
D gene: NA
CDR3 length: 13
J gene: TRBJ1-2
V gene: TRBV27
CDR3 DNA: TGTGCCAGCAGGCCAGGGTGGTCGGGTGGCTACACCTTC
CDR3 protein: CASRPGWSGGYTF

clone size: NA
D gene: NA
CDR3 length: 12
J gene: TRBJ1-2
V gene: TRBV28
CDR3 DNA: TGTGCCAGCACGGCAGCCTCGCTAGCGTTCACCTTC
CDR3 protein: CASTAASLAFTF

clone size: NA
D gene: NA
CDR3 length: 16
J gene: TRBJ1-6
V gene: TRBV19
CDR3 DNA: TGTGCCAGTACCCTGGGGCCAACAGGGATCAATTCACCCCTCCACTTT
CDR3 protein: CASTLGPTGINSPLHF

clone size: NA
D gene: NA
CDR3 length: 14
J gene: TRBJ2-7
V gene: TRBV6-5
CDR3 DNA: TGTGCCAGTTCCGCCCAGGTGAACTCCTACGAGCAGTACTTC
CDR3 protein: CASSAQVNSYEQYF

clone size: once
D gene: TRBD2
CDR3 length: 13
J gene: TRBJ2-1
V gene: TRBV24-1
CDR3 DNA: TGTGCCACGACGGGGGGATTGTACAATGAGCAGTTCTTC
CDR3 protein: CATTGGLYNEQFF

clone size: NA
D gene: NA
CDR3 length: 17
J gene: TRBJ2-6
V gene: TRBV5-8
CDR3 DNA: TGTGCCAGCAGCTTGGCGGTCTCGTCCTCTGGGGCCAACGTCCTGACTTTC
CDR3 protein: CASSLAVSSSGANVLTF

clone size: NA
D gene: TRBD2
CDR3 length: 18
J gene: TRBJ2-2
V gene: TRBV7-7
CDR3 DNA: TGTGCTAGCAGCTTAGCGACTACGCGGGAGGGCCGAACCGGGGAGCTGTTTTTT
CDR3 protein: CASSLATTREGRTGELFF

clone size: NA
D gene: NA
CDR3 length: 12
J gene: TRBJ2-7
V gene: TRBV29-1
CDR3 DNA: TGCAGCGTTGTTAGGGGTGGCTACGAGCAGTACTTC
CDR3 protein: CSVVRGGYEQYF

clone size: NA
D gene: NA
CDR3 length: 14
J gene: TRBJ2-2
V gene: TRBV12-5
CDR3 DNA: TGTGCTAGTGGTTCCTCGGGTGACCCCGGGGAGCTGTTTTTT
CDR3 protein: CASGSSGDPGELFF